These T cell receptor beta chains were read from a single sample in a study of blood T cell repertoires in COVID-19. Generated by immunoSEQ multiplex PCR, the TCRdb table keeps only in-frame clones and is missing some. The sample has 300,000 to 400,000 clones, under 90% seen once. The sequenced material came from PBMCs or T cells enriched from blood (not recorded which). The receptors were sampled from a man between 60 and 75 years old who had recovered from COVID-19. The CDR3 runs from the conserved cysteine through the conserved F or W. D genes are given only for firm matches. Clone size is given for some rows only: seen once, a few or many times, or a class if the clone is expanded.

TRBD2 TRBJ2-3 - 16 TRBV5-1 CASSLGGGSGTDTQYF TGCGCCAGCAGCTTGGGGGGCGGGAGTGGCACAGATACGCAGTATTTT
TRBD1 TRBJ2-7 - 15 TRBV6-6 CASSYLDRAAYEQYF TGTGCCAGCAGTTACTTAGACAGGGCGGCCTACGAGCAGTACTTC
- TRBJ2-5 - 12 TRBV29-1 CSVERSGETQYF TGCAGCGTTGAAAGGTCGGGGGAGACCCAGTACTTC
- TRBJ2-7 - 16 TRBV15 CATSRDRNRASYEQYF TGTGCCACCAGCAGAGATAGAAACAGGGCCTCCTACGAGCAGTACTTC
- TRBJ1-2 - 10 TRBV30 CAWGRVGYTF TGTGCTTGGGGCCGTGTTGGCTACACCTTC
TRBD1 TRBJ2-5 - 16 TRBV24-1 CATSDEEGRGRETQYF TGTGCCACCAGTGATGAAGAGGGCAGGGGGCGGGAGACCCAGTACTTC
- TRBJ1-4 - 13 TRBV2 CASSELTNEKLFF TGTGCCAGCAGTGAACTGACTAATGAAAAACTGTTTTTT
TRBD1 TRBJ1-2 - 14 TRBV3-1/TRBV3-2 CASSQVQGGEGYTF TGTGCCAGCAGCCAAGTACAGGGGGGAGAAGGCTACACCTTC
- TRBJ1-1 - 13 TRBV7-3 CASSLSMNTEAFF TGTGCCAGCAGTTTAAGTATGAACACTGAAGCTTTCTTT
TRBD1 TRBJ2-1 once 15 TRBV9 CASSTRQGFYNEQFF TGTGCCAGCAGCACCCGACAGGGGTTCTACAATGAGCAGTTCTTC
TRBD1 TRBJ1-1 - 14 TRBV28 CASSSTGLNTEAFF TGTGCCAGCAGTTCGACAGGGTTGAACACTGAAGCTTTCTTT
TRBD1 TRBJ2-7 - 16 TRBV24-1 CATQDEGRGPRNEQYF TGTGCCACCCAGGATGAGGGCAGGGGGCCTAGGAACGAGCAGTACTTC
TRBD1 TRBJ2-7 - 13 TRBV6-2/TRBV6-3 CASSYTSGGEQYF TGTGCCAGCAGTTACACATCAGGGGGAGAGCAGTACTTC
TRBD2 TRBJ2-5 - 14 TRBV7-7 CASSHSGRQETQYF TGTGCTAGCAGCCATAGCGGGAGGCAAGAGACCCAGTACTTC
TRBD1 TRBJ2-7 - 15 TRBV7-3 CASSSGQGTSYEQYF TGTGCCAGCAGCTCCGGACAGGGAACATCCTACGAGCAGTACTTC
- TRBJ1-6 - 15 TRBV28 CASRQLQGNNSPLHF TGTGCCAGCAGACAGTTACAGGGAAATAATTCACCCCTCCACTTT
TRBD1 TRBJ1-2 once 15 TRBV19 CATRQTGGLFYGYTF TGTGCCACCCGGCAGACAGGGGGTTTATTCTATGGCTACACCTTC
- TRBJ1-1 - 16 TRBV7-2 CASSFDSFQGFSEAFF TGTGCCAGCAGCTTTGATTCTTTCCAGGGATTCAGTGAAGCTTTCTTT
- TRBJ2-1 once 14 TRBV5-1 CASSLAGSYNEQFF TGCGCCAGCAGCTTGGCAGGCTCCTACAATGAGCAGTTCTTC
TRBD1 TRBJ2-7 - 13 TRBV30 CAWSEGQGYEQYF TGTGCCTGGAGTGAGGGACAGGGCTACGAGCAGTACTTC
- TRBJ1-1 - 14 TRBV5-1 CASSSSGGNTEAFF TGCGCCAGCAGCTCTTCGGGAGGGAACACTGAAGCTTTCTTT
- TRBJ2-3 - 14 TRBV24-1 CATEMGGATDTQYF TGTGCCACGGAAATGGGGGGTGCCACAGATACGCAGTATTTT
TRBD2 TRBJ2-1 once 16 TRBV6-2/TRBV6-3 CASSYAGLAGGDEQFF TGTGCCAGCAGTTACGCCGGACTAGCGGGAGGTGATGAGCAGTTCTTC
- TRBJ2-3 - 13 TRBV10-1 CASSPRSVDTQYF TGCGCCAGCAGTCCACGGTCGGTAGATACGCAGTATTTT
- TRBJ2-7 - 16 TRBV7-2 CASSLGAAAGSYEQYF TGTGCCAGCAGCTTAGGGGCAGCGGCGGGTTCCTACGAGCAGTACTTC
TRBD2 TRBJ2-7 - 18 TRBV6-6 CASSRRTSGRSSFYEQYF TGTGCCAGCAGTCGGAGGACTAGCGGGAGGTCATCGTTCTACGAGCAGTACTTC
TRBD1 TRBJ1-4 - 19 TRBV5-1 CASSPRQGALKGPNEKLFF TGCGCCAGCAGCCCCAGACAGGGGGCGCTTAAAGGGCCTAATGAAAAACTGTTTTTT
- TRBJ2-2 - 14 TRBV5-1 CASSLDRETGELFF TGCGCCAGCAGCTTGGACAGAGAGACCGGGGAGCTGTTTTTT
TRBD1 TRBJ1-5 - 14 TRBV6-5 CASRDRDMGQPQHF TGTGCCAGCAGGGACAGGGACATGGGCCAGCCCCAGCATTTT
- TRBJ2-3 - 12 TRBV29-1 CSVSRGTDTQYF TGCAGCGTTTCACGGGGCACAGATACGCAGTATTTT
- TRBJ2-6 - 15 TRBV5-4 CASSRRTARANVLTF TGTGCCAGCAGCCGGAGGACAGCTAGGGCCAACGTCCTGACTTTC
- TRBJ2-7 - 13 TRBV24-1 CATSDLGRNEQYF TGTGCCACCAGTGATTTGGGCAGGAACGAGCAGTACTTC
- TRBJ1-2 - 13 TRBV28 CASSFPVSYGYTF TGTGCCAGCAGTTTCCCGGTTTCCTATGGCTACACCTTC
TRBD1 TRBJ1-4 - 16 TRBV11-2 CASSLGPGQGYEKLFF TGTGCCAGCAGCTTAGGTCCGGGACAGGGTTATGAAAAACTGTTTTTT
TRBD1 TRBJ1-5 - 16 TRBV19 CASSIWGQGNNQPQHF TGTGCCAGTAGTATATGGGGACAGGGGAACAATCAGCCCCAGCATTTT
- TRBJ2-3 - 15 TRBV7-9 CASSPRGGGSNTQYF TGTGCCAGCAGCCCCCGCGGCGGAGGTTCAAATACGCAGTATTTT
TRBD1 TRBJ1-2 - 18 TRBV6-6 CASSPSFPPTGGEGGYTF TGTGCCAGCAGTCCCTCGTTCCCTCCCACAGGGGGAGAAGGGGGCTACACCTTC
TRBD1 TRBJ1-5 few 14 TRBV2 CASSDLAGGQPQHF TGTGCCAGCAGTGATTTGGCAGGGGGTCAGCCCCAGCATTTT
TRBD1 TRBJ1-1 - 14 TRBV28 CASSSTGMNTEAFF TGTGCCAGCAGTTCGACAGGGATGAACACTGAAGCTTTCTTT
TRBD1 TRBJ2-3 - 16 TRBV6-5 CASSYIRDRGADTQYF TGTGCCAGCAGTTATATCCGGGACAGGGGCGCAGATACGCAGTATTTT
- TRBJ2-4 - 14 TRBV7-3 CASSPGTGGDIQYF TGTGCCAGCAGCCCCGGGACGGGGGGCGACATTCAGTACTTC
- TRBJ2-7 once 13 TRBV6-6 CASSDGLLLQQYF TGTGCCAGCAGTGACGGACTTCTCCTCCAGCAGTACTTC
- TRBJ1-5 - 14 TRBV27 CASSSRGYNQPQHF TGTGCCAGCAGTTCCAGGGGTTACAATCAGCCCCAGCATTTT
- TRBJ1-2 - 13 TRBV18 CASSLRTDYGYTF TGTGCCAGCTCTCTTCGGACAGACTATGGCTACACCTTC
- TRBJ2-1 - 13 TRBV10-3 CAISERGQSEQFF TGTGCCATCAGTGAGAGGGGCCAGAGTGAGCAGTTCTTC
TRBD1 TRBJ2-7 - 13 TRBV15 CATSTGQFYEQYF TGTGCCACCAGCACGGGACAGTTCTACGAGCAGTACTTC
- TRBJ1-4 - 15 TRBV4-3 CASSQTGSGNEKLFF TGCGCCAGCAGCCAAACAGGGTCGGGTAATGAAAAACTGTTTTTT
TRBD2 TRBJ2-2 - 16 TRBV11-3 CASSYGLAGGPGELFF TGTGCCAGCAGCTACGGACTAGCGGGAGGGCCGGGGGAGCTGTTTTTT
TRBD2 TRBJ2-7 - 15 TRBV5-5 CASSLGLAGDYEQYF TGTGCCAGCAGCTTGGGGTTAGCGGGGGACTACGAGCAGTACTTC
TRBD1 TRBJ1-1 - 14 TRBV27 CASKSRTGAFEAFF TGTGCCAGCAAATCCAGGACAGGGGCTTTTGAAGCTTTCTTT
- TRBJ2-1 - 14 TRBV27 CASSLGGSYNEQFF TGTGCCAGCAGTTTAGGCGGCTCTTACAATGAGCAGTTCTTC
TRBD1 TRBJ1-5 - 16 TRBV19 CASSIERQGLYQPQHF TGTGCCAGTAGTATAGAGCGACAGGGGCTTTATCAGCCCCAGCATTTT
TRBD1 TRBJ2-2 few 14 TRBV2 CASRQGEYTGELFF TGTGCCAGCAGGCAGGGGGAGTACACCGGGGAGCTGTTTTTT
TRBD2 TRBJ2-7 once 13 TRBV19 CASSMGLAETQYF TGTGCCAGTAGTATGGGACTAGCAGAAACACAGTACTTC
TRBD2 TRBJ2-2 - 19 TRBV24-1 CATSDLPSGGRSNTGELFF TGTGCCACCAGTGATTTACCTAGCGGGGGGCGATCGAACACCGGGGAGCTGTTTTTT
TRBD1 TRBJ2-7 - 14 TRBV19 CASSITGVPDEQYF TGTGCCAGTAGTATCACAGGGGTACCAGACGAGCAGTACTTC
TRBD1 TRBJ1-5 - 15 TRBV2 CASSVRTGAGQPQHF TGTGCCAGCAGTGTCCGAACAGGGGCTGGGCAGCCCCAGCATTTT
- TRBJ1-5 - 20 TRBV7-3 CASSLAPSSRGGPSNQPQHF TGTGCCAGCAGCTTAGCCCCCTCTTCTCGGGGGGGACCCAGCAATCAGCCCCAGCATTTT
TRBD2 TRBJ2-1 - 15 TRBV7-3 CASSSTRTSGSGLVF TGTGCCAGCAGCTCAACTCGGACTAGCGGGAGTGGGCTGGTCTTC